The sequence of this TCR beta chain was determined in a study of blood T cell repertoires in COVID-19. Looking at the study overall: COVID-19 samples collected from the United States, Italy and Spain covered acute and convalescent phases. PBMCs, B-cell-depleted T cells, or T cells provided the cDNA or gDNA that made up the material.

Sequencing was performed with immunoSEQ multiplex PCR; in TCRdb, only in-frame clones are kept and a portion is missing. Of roughly 180,000 clones in the sample, approximately 77% were seen once. The CDR3 totals 13 residues. V lost 1 base to trimming and J lost 6 bases, with 9 bases between them. The sample holds one count of this clone. The receptor comes from a man aged 55-75 years who had recovered from COVID-19. The specimen was PBMCs or T cells enriched from blood (not recorded which). The chain uses TRBV12-3 or TRBV12-4 and TRBJ1-1, with no clear D. The CDR3 nucleotides read TGTGCCAGCAGTTTAGTGGCAGTGGCTGAAGCTTTCTTT. Its protein product is CASSLVAVAEAFF.